This T cell receptor beta chain was captured by sequencing in a study of blood T cell repertoires in COVID-19. Measured with immunoSEQ multiplex PCR; TCRdb has only the in-frame clones, and not every one. The sample has roughly 250,000 clones; about 90% are singletons. With V trimmed by 1 base and J by 3 bases, 3 bases remained unmatched. The CDR3 extends over 15 amino acids. Germline CDR1 is LGHNA and CDR2 is YSLEER. Cohorts were determined from participant-reported clinical history. The rearrangement links TRBV4-3 to TRBJ2-7; 10 bases agree with TRBD1. This TCR was sampled from a woman in her late teens or twenties who had recovered from COVID-19. The material sequenced was PBMCs or T cells enriched from blood (not recorded which). The CDR3 sequence: CASSQAWTGGYEQYF. DNA of the CDR3: TGCGCCAGCAGCCAAGCATGGACAGGGGGCTACGAGCAGTACTTC.